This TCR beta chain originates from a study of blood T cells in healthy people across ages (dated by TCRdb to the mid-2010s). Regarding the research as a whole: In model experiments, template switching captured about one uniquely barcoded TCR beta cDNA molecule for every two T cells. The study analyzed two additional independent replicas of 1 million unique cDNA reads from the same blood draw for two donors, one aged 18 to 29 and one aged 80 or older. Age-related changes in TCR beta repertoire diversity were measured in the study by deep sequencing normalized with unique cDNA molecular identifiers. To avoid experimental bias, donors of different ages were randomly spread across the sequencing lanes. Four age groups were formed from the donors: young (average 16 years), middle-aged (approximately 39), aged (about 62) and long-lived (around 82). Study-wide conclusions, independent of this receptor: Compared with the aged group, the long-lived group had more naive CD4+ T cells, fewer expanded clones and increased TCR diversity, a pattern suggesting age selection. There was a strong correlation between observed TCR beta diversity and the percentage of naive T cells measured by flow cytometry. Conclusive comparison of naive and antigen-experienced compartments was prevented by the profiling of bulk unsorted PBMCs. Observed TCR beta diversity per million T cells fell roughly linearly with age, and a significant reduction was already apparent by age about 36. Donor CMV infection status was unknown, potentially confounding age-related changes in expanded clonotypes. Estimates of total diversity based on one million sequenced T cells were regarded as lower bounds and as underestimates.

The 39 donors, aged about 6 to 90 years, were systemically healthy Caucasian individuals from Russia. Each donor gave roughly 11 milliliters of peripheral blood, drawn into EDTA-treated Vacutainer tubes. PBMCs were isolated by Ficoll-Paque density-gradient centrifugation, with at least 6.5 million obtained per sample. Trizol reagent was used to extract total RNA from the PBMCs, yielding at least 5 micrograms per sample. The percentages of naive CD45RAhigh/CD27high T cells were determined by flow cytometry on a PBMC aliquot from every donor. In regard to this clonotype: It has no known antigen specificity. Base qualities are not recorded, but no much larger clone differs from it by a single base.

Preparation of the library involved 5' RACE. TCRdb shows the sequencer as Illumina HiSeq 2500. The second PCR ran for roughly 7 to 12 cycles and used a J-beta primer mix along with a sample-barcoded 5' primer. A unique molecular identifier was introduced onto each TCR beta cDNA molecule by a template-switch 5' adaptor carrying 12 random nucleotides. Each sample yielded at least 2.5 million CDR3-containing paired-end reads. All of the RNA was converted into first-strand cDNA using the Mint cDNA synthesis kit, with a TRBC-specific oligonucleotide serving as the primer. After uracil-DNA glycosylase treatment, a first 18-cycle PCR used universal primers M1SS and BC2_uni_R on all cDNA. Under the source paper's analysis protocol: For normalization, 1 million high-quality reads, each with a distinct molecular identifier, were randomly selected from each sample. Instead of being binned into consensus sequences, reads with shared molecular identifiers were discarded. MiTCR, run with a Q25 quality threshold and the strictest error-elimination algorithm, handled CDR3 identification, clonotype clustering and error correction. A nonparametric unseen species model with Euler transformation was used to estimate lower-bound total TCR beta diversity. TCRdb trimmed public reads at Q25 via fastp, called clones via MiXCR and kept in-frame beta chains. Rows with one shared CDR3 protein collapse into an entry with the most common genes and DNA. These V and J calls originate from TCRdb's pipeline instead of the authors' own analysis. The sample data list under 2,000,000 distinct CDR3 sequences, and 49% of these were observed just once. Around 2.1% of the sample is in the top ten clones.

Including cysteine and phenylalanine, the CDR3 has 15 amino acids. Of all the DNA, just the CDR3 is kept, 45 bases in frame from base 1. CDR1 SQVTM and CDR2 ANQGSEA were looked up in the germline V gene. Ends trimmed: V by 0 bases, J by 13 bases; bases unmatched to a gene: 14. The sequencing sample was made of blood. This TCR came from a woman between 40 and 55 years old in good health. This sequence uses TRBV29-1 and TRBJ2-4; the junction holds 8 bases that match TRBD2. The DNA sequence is TGCAGCGTTGAAGAACGGGGGGGACCAAACTATGAGCAGTACTTC. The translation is CSVEERGGPNYEQYF.